This T cell receptor beta chain was sequenced during a study of shared clonotypes between healthy human individuals. About the study: Two female and three male donors aged 18 to 49 were enrolled.

In this sample, this clone turned up once. The CDR3 covers 13 residues. Generated by immunoSEQ multiplex PCR, the TCRdb table keeps only in-frame clones and is missing some. Of a few million clones listed, roughly 90% were seen once; the top ten hold approximately 0.4%. The chain recombines TRBV12-2 with TRBJ2-5. The better agreement between TRBJ2-7 and the DNA end casts doubt on the J call. TRBV12-2 is listed as a pseudogene. This receptor was obtained from a man aged 18 to 30 in good health. Some clones in this sample may be carry-over from other donors' samples. Sequenced sample: naive CD4+ T cells from PBMCs. Described subset: CD45RA+ positively selected. This chain's CDR3 is CAPCWRQCSEQYF. The CDR3, as DNA: TGTGCACCCTGTTGGAGACAATGTTCCGAGCAGTACTTC.